Following are 28 T cell receptor beta chains from one sample sequenced in a study of T-cell memory formation after mild COVID-19. TCRdb called the 5' RACE reads again in MiXCR, with one record for every CDR3 protein. Of roughly 410,000 distinct CDR3 sequences in the sample, roughly 26% were seen once. The specimen sequenced was PBMCs or a T cell subset sorted from them (not recorded which). These receptors were taken from an adult woman who had mild COVID-19 (a few samples of this study predate the infection). Cell type and time point are not known.

The V and J genes are TRBV5-1 and TRBJ2-4, with 7 bases lining up with TRBD1. The germline gives CDR1 SGHRS, CDR2 YFSETQ. V lost 4 bases and J lost 9; bases outside the gene matches: 7. This CDR3 contains 13 residues. CDR3 bases: TGCGCCAGCAGCCCACAGGGGAAAGGCATTCAGTACTTC. Protein: CASSPQGKGIQYF.

J is TRBJ2-7 and V is TRBV7-2, with a possible D match to TRBD2 (5 bases). V was pared by 0 bases and J by 8 bases, with 14 bases between. Per germline, CDR1 SGHTA and CDR2 FQGNSA. The CDR3 runs 14 residues. In DNA form, the CDR3 reads TGTGCCAGCAGCTTAGCGACGACTAATTCTAAGCAGTACTTC. Its protein is CASSLATTNSKQYF. The whole variable domain, remainder taken from reference TRBV7-2 and TRBJ2-7, is GAGVSQSPSNKVTEKGKDVELRCDPISGHTALYWYRQSLGQGLEFLIYFQGNSAPDKSGLPSDRFSAERTGGSVSTLTIQRTQQEDSAVYLCASSLATTNSKQYFGPGTRLTVT.

This clonotype is medium-sized. The rearrangement links TRBV5-4 to TRBJ2-1; TRBD2 matches 7 bases. CDR3 size: 15 residues. Germline CDR1 is SGHNT and CDR2 is YYREEE (reference sequence). Trimming at V came to 5 bases and at J to 3 bases, leaving 8 bases not matched to a gene. The CDR3 here is CASRPGLEVYNEQFF. The CDR3 DNA reads TGTGCCAGCAGGCCTGGACTAGAGGTCTACAATGAGCAGTTCTTC. The full variable domain, rest sourced from reference TRBV5-4 and TRBJ2-1, is ETGVTQSPTHLIKTRGQQVTLRCSSQSGHNTVSWYQQALGQGPQFIFQYYREEENGRGNFPPRFSGLQFPNYSSELNVNALELDDSALYLCASRPGLEVYNEQFFGPGTRLTVL.

This clonotype was recorded many times. This rearrangement joins TRBV20-1 to TRBJ2-2, with D perhaps TRBD1 (5 bases). This CDR3 spans 14 amino acids. V was pared by 5 bases and J by 7 bases, with 17 bases between. The germline V gene encodes CDR1 DFQATT and CDR2 SNEGSKA (reference sequence). In DNA form, the CDR3 reads TGCAGTGCTCCCATACCAGGGTTTCACGGGGAGCTGTTTTTT. It specifies CSAPIPGFHGELFF.

This clonotype has just one count. The gene calls are TRBV25-1 and TRBJ1-1; a weak D match, TRBD1 (5 bases). Germline CDR1 MGHDK, CDR2 SYGVNS. Trimming stripped 10 bases from V and 1 base from J, with 13 bases between. The CDR3 is made up of 13 amino acids. DNA for the CDR3: TGTGCCACAACATTGGGGGGGAACACTGAAGCTTTCTTT. This encodes CATTLGGNTEAFF. Full variable domain (outside the CDR3, taken from reference TRBV25-1 and TRBJ1-1): EADIYQTPRYLVIGTGKKITLECSQTMGHDKMYWYQQDPGMELHLIHYSYGVNSTEKGDLSSESTVSRIRTEHFPLTLESARPSHTSQYLCATTLGGNTEAFFGQGTRLTVV.

The chain combines TRBV12-3 or TRBV12-4 with TRBJ2-3, with a tentative D call TRBD2 (6 bases). This CDR3 comprises 17 residues. V lost 2 bases and J lost 0, with 15 bases in between. CDR3 nucleotide sequence: TGTGCCAGCAGTTTAACACCTCTAGCGCCAAGCACAGATACGCAGTATTTT. This codes for CASSLTPLAPSTDTQYF.

This clonotype was seen only a few times. The V gene is TRBV4-3, the J gene TRBJ1-4; 9 bases agree with TRBD1. V was pared by 0 bases and J by 4 bases, with 3 bases of the junction left unmatched. This CDR3 has 16 residues. Germline-derived CDR1 and CDR2 are LGHNA and YSLEER. CDR3 DNA: TGCGCCAGCAGCCAAGAAGGGGGACAGGGTAATGAAAAACTGTTTTTT. This sequence encodes CASSQEGGQGNEKLFF.

This chain links TRBV6-1 with TRBJ2-7, with 7 bases that match TRBD2. The trim removed 4 bases at V and 6 bases at J, leaving 9 bases unmatched. The length of the CDR3 is 14 residues. CDR1 is MNHNS, CDR2 SASEGT, per germline. CDR3 residues: CASSASGDYVEQYF. CDR3 in DNA: TGTGCCAGCAGTGCTAGCGGCGATTATGTCGAGCAGTACTTC.

This clonotype has just a few counts. The chain combines TRBV4-3 with TRBJ2-7; maybe TRBD1 (6 bases). Trimming removed 4 bases from V and 3 bases from J, with 22 bases in between. This CDR3 is 17 amino acids long. Germline V gene lookup returns CDR1 LGHNA and CDR2 YSLEER. The CDR3 sequence is CASSLSQAAAGVYEQYF. DNA for the CDR3: TGCGCCAGCAGCCTTTCACAAGCGGCGGCAGGGGTCTACGAGCAGTACTTC.

This clonotype was detected only a few times. The gene calls are TRBV5-1 and TRBJ1-5; 7 bases are shared with TRBD1. The CDR3 is made up of 15 amino acids. V was clipped by 2 bases and J by 4 bases; unmatched bases: 6. CDR1 is SGHRS, CDR2 YFSETQ, per germline. In DNA, the CDR3 is TGCGCCAGCAGCTTTATGGGGACAGAGAATCAGCCCCAGCATTTT. It translates to CASSFMGTENQPQHF.

This clonotype was picked up a small number of times. V is TRBV6-1 and J is TRBJ1-2, with TRBD1 as a possible D gene (6 bases). Germline V gene lookup returns CDR1 MNHNS and CDR2 SASEGT. CDR3 length: 15 amino acids. V gave up 2 bases and J gave up 1 base, with 11 bases separating them. The CDR3: CASSEKGGVNYGYTF. The CDR3 DNA follows: TGTGCCAGCAGTGAAAAGGGGGGTGTTAACTATGGCTACACCTTC.

This clonotype has more than one count but fewer than ten. The chain employs TRBV25-1 and TRBJ2-7; no firm D call. The V and J ends lost 3 bases and 4 bases respectively, with 16 bases between them. CDR3 size: 15 residues. The V gene's germline CDR1 is MGHDK and CDR2 SYGVNS. CDR3 in DNA: TGTGCCAGCAGTGAGGGTGGACCGCCGCGGTACGAGCAGTACTTC. This gives the protein CASSEGGPPRYEQYF.

This clonotype was counted between two and nine times. The rearrangement joins TRBV29-1 to TRBJ1-1, with D maybe TRBD1 (5 bases). Trimming removed 7 bases from V and 11 bases from J, with 20 bases in between. Per germline, CDR1 SQVTM and CDR2 ANQGSEA. The CDR3 extends over 12 amino acids. The CDR3 is CSGGDGQLGAFF. The CDR3 DNA reads TGCAGCGGAGGGGACGGCCAACTCGGCGCTTTCTTT.

This clonotype was seen more than once but under ten times. The rearrangement links TRBV9 to TRBJ2-5, with a possible D match to TRBD2 (7 bases). The length of the CDR3 is 15 residues. V was trimmed by 0 bases and J by 4 bases, leaving 13 bases between them. CDR1 is SGDLS, CDR2 YYNGEE, per germline. CDR3 DNA sequence: TGTGCCAGCAGCGTAGAAGGGGGGGGCTCAGAGACCCAGTACTTC. Its protein is CASSVEGGGSETQYF.

This sequence joins TRBV3-1 and TRBJ1-1; D not certain. CDR1 and CDR2 (germline): LGHDT, YNNKEL (reference sequence). The CDR3 spans 15 residues. V gave up 0 bases and J gave up 1 base, with 9 bases separating them. The CDR3 coding sequence is TGTGCCAGCAGCCAAGATCTAGGGCAGAACACTGAAGCTTTCTTT. The encoded protein is CASSQDLGQNTEAFF.

The chain recombines TRBV7-2 with TRBJ1-1, with 8 bases matching TRBD1. Trimming at V came to 4 bases and at J to 7 bases, leaving 20 bases not matched to a gene. This CDR3 has 18 residues. The germline V gene encodes CDR1 SGHTA and CDR2 FQGNSA. DNA for the CDR3: TGTGCCAGCAGCTCCCCGGGACTCTGGACAGGGCGAAACCTTGAAGCTTTCTTT. It yields the protein CASSSPGLWTGRNLEAFF.

This chain uses TRBV12-3 or TRBV12-4 with TRBJ1-1; no clear D gene. Trimming removed 3 bases at V and 5 bases at J, with 13 bases between. The CDR3 runs 14 residues. The chain's CDR3 is CASSFGVPGTEAFF. The CDR3 DNA is TGTGCCAGCAGTTTTGGGGTTCCGGGTACTGAAGCTTTCTTT.

The genes are TRBV7-9 and TRBJ2-3; possible D gene TRBD2, 6 bases. V lost 5 bases, J lost 3 bases, and 15 bases lay in between. CDR3 length equals 15 residues. Germline V gene data show CDR1 as SEHNR and CDR2 as FQNEAQ (reference sequence). In DNA, the CDR3 is TGTGCCAGCAGCAAATTGGCGGGGCGAACAGATACGCAGTATTTT. It codes for CASSKLAGRTDTQYF.

This clonotype was seen at least ten times. The chain employs TRBV19 and TRBJ2-2, with TRBD1 matching over 8 bases. Germline CDR1 is LNHDA and CDR2 is SQIVND (reference sequence). The CDR3 is 15 residues long. J gave up 2 bases and V 8 bases, and 7 bases lay outside the gene matches. The CDR3 region has the DNA TGTGCCAGTCGAAAGGACAGGGTAAACACCGGGGAGCTGTTTTTT. This translates into CASRKDRVNTGELFF.

This clonotype was seen many times. The genes are TRBV7-9 and TRBJ1-4, with a weak D call TRBD1 (5 bases). This CDR3 contains 15 residues. The germline V gene encodes CDR1 SEHNR and CDR2 FQNEAQ (reference sequence). Between the trimmed V and J ends, which lost 3 bases and 0 bases, there was a span of 8 bases. CDR3 loop: CASSFGGATNEKLFF. The CDR3 nucleotides read TGTGCCAGCAGCTTTGGGGGTGCAACTAATGAAAAACTGTTTTTT.

V usage is TRBV5-1 and J usage is TRBJ1-6; 8 bases match TRBD1. Looked up from germline, CDR1 is SGHRS and CDR2 is YFSETQ. The V gene end was trimmed by 1 base and the J gene end by 7 bases; junction bases not matched to a gene: 1. There are 14 residues in the CDR3. The CDR3 DNA reads TGCGCCAGCAGCTTGCCAGGGGGCAATTCACCCCTCCACTTT. Its translation: CASSLPGGNSPLHF.

This clonotype showed up many times. The chain recombines TRBV5-1 with TRBJ2-7; 10 positions match TRBD2. This CDR3 has 15 amino acids. V was pared by 2 bases and J by 6 bases, with 8 bases of the junction left unmatched. Looked up from germline, CDR1 is SGHRS and CDR2 is YFSETQ. CDR3 nucleotides: TGCGCCAGCAGCTTTGTTGGGACTAGCGATTTCGAGCAGTACTTC. Its translation: CASSFVGTSDFEQYF.

This clonotype was counted only a few times. The rearrangement uses TRBV12-3 or TRBV12-4 and TRBJ2-5, with 9 positions matching TRBD2. The CDR3 is made up of 16 amino acids. The trim removed 5 bases at V and 5 bases at J, leaving 12 bases unmatched. CDR3 region: CASSPRGAGGFETQYF. CDR3 nucleotides: TGTGCCAGCAGTCCCCGGGGAGCGGGGGGATTCGAGACCCAGTACTTC.

This clonotype was counted only a few times. The gene calls are TRBV24-1 and TRBJ2-3; D gene uncertain. The germline CDR1 and CDR2 sequences are KGHDR and SFDVKD. Trimming removed 1 base from V and 6 bases from J, with 4 bases in between. The CDR3 sequence is 12 residues long. This CDR3 reads CATSDFSDTQYF. The DNA for the CDR3 is TGTGCCACCAGTGATTTTAGCGATACGCAGTATTTT.

The V gene is TRBV24-1, the J gene TRBJ1-2; unclear D gene. CDR1 KGHDR and CDR2 SFDVKD come from the germline V gene. V lost 5 bases to trimming and J lost 2 bases, with 17 bases between them. CDR3 length: 16 amino acids. The DNA of the CDR3 is TGTGCCACCAGTGCCGCATGGGGTGTCGGGAACTATGGCTACACCTTC. Protein: CATSAAWGVGNYGYTF.

This clonotype was observed a few times. The chain has TRBV7-3 and TRBJ2-5; a weak D match, TRBD1 (6 bases). The CDR3 runs 15 residues. The V and J ends lost 5 bases and 0 bases respectively, with 13 bases between them. Germline V lookup: CDR1 SGHTA, CDR2 FQGTGA. CDR3 residues: CASSPTRGHQETQYF. The DNA for the CDR3 is TGTGCCAGCAGCCCAACCAGGGGACACCAAGAGACCCAGTACTTC. The entire variable domain, with the rest obtained from reference TRBV7-3 and TRBJ2-5, is as follows: GAGVSQTPSNKVTEKGKYVELRCDPISGHTALYWYRQSLGQGPEFLIYFQGTGAADDSGLPNDRFFAVRPEGSVSTLKIQRTERGDSAVYLCASSPTRGHQETQYFGPGTRLLVL.

This clonotype was seen a few times. The V call is TRBV12-3 or TRBV12-4, the J call TRBJ1-1; TRBD1 might be the D (5 bases). Trimming shortened V by 5 bases and J by 10 bases, and 20 bases separated the two germline ends. The CDR3 is 14 amino acids. This CDR3 reads CASSTTGTSYGAFF. The CDR3 DNA sequence: TGTGCCAGCAGTACCACCGGGACCTCGTACGGAGCTTTCTTT.

Only one count was recorded for this clonotype. The chain carries TRBV5-1 and TRBJ2-2; TRBD1 agrees at 8 bases. The J segment lost 3 bases and the V segment lost 1 base, leaving 8 bases of the junction unmatched. In germline, CDR1 is SGHRS, CDR2 YFSETQ. The CDR3 runs 17 residues. The CDR3, as DNA: TGCGCCAGCAGCTTGCAGGGGGCTATATTGGACACCGGGGAGCTGTTTTTT. Translation: CASSLQGAILDTGELFF.